Shown below are 24 T cell receptor beta chains from a single sample sequenced in a study of control samples from healthy donors and cancer patients. The repertoire was sequenced with immunoSEQ multiplex PCR; TCRdb's copy has only in-frame clones and lacks some. This sample carries about 130,000 clones, 85% to 95% of them seen once, and the ten largest clones take around 0.52%. Sequencing input: PBMCs. These receptors were obtained from a man older than 75 with head and neck cancer.

This clone is a singleton in its sample. The J gene is TRBJ2-7, the V gene TRBV27; a weak D match, TRBD1 (6 bases). This CDR3 is 16 amino acids long. Between the trimmed V and J ends, which lost 5 bases and 4 bases, there was a span of 21 bases. Germline values: CDR1 MNHEY, CDR2 SMNVEV (reference sequence). The DNA of the CDR3 is TGTGCCAGCAGTCCCACCCAACAGGGCGTGTGGTACGAGCAGTACTTC. It is translated as CASSPTQQGVWYEQYF.

The CDR3 coding sequence is TGTGCCAGCAGTCCGGTGATCACAGATACGCAGTATTTT. Its protein product is CASSPVITDTQYF. This chain connects TRBV27 to TRBJ2-3; D unresolved. Trimming cost V 5 bases and J 2 bases, with 8 bases left between them. Per the germline V gene, CDR1 is MNHEY and CDR2 is SMNVEV (reference sequence). CDR3 length: 13 residues.

The CDR3 nucleotides are TGTGCCAGCAGCCCCGGGGAGTCGTTTGAGCAGTACTTC. It codes for CASSPGESFEQYF. The chain is built from TRBV7-9 and TRBJ2-7, with D possibly matching TRBD2 (5 bases). The ends were cut back, 5 bases at V and 7 bases at J, with 15 bases in the middle. The CDR3 runs to 13 residues. CDR1 and CDR2 from the germline V gene are SEHNR and FQNEAQ (reference sequence).

The chain carries TRBV18 and TRBJ2-4; 10 bases are a match to TRBD2. From germline, CDR1 is KGHSH and CDR2 LQKENI. CDR3 length equals 18 residues. The J segment lost 1 base and the V segment lost 6 bases, leaving 12 bases of the junction unmatched. CDR3 amino acids: CASSHSQLAGHAKNIQYF. The CDR3 bases are TGTGCCAGCTCCCACAGCCAACTAGCGGGACACGCCAAAAACATTCAGTACTTC.

The chain joins TRBV5-6 to TRBJ2-2, with 15 bases lining up with TRBD2. From germline, CDR1 is SGHDT and CDR2 YYEEEE. J was trimmed by 7 bases and V by 4 bases; bases with no gene match: 5. The CDR3 extends over 16 amino acids. The CDR3 loop is CASSGTSGGQSGELFF. CDR3 bases: TGTGCCAGCAGCGGGACTAGCGGGGGGCAGAGCGGGGAGCTGTTTTTT.

This clone was seen once. The gene calls are TRBV20-1 and TRBJ1-2; 7 nucleotides match TRBD1. The germline CDR1 and CDR2 sequences are DFQATT and SNEGSKA (reference sequence). With 3 bases clipped from V and 7 bases from J, the junction kept 14 bases outside the gene matches. The CDR3 spans 15 residues. CDR3: CSASVVGAGGSGYTF. For the CDR3, the DNA is TGCAGTGCTAGTGTAGTTGGGGCAGGGGGAAGTGGCTACACCTTC.

V gene TRBV5-1 combines with J gene TRBJ2-7; 7 nucleotides match TRBD1. The CDR3 totals 14 residues. J lost 5 bases, V lost 3 bases, and 8 bases had no gene match. The germline V gene has CDR1 SGHRS and CDR2 YFSETQ. CDR3 coding DNA: TGCGCCAGCAGCTCCCTACAGGGGACCCACGAGCAGTACTTC. Translating gives CASSSLQGTHEQYF.

V gene TRBV6-4 combines with J gene TRBJ2-1; 10 bases match TRBD2. The CDR3 sequence is 15 residues long. After removal of 3 bases from V and 3 bases from J, the junction contained 2 bases not matched to a gene. Germline V lookup: CDR1 MRHNA, CDR2 SNTAGT. The CDR3: CASSELAGGYNEQFF. The CDR3 DNA is TGTGCCAGCAGTGAATTAGCGGGAGGCTACAATGAGCAGTTCTTC.

In this sample, this clone turned up once. The V and J genes are TRBV19 and TRBJ1-3; tentatively, D is TRBD1 (5 bases). V shed 1 base and J shed 0 bases, with 7 bases lying between them. In germline, CDR1 is LNHDA, CDR2 SQIVND (reference sequence). This CDR3 has 15 residues. This CDR3 is CASSIAGGSGNTIYF. The CDR3 DNA is TGTGCCAGTAGTATAGCGGGGGGCTCTGGAAACACCATATATTTT.

V gene TRBV5-1 combines with J gene TRBJ1-1, with TRBD1 as a possible D gene (6 bases). Germline CDR1 SGHRS, CDR2 YFSETQ. The germline V and J ends were trimmed by 0 bases and 1 base, with 10 bases remaining between them. The CDR3 spans 15 residues. CDR3 nucleotide sequence: TGCGCCAGCAGCTTGGTTACAGGGACGAACACTGAAGCTTTCTTT. This translates into CASSLVTGTNTEAFF.

V usage is TRBV5-1 and J usage is TRBJ2-1, with 9 bases matching TRBD1. This CDR3 region has 15 residues. The junction had 4 bases not matched to a gene; V was cut back by 5 bases and J by 1 base. From germline, CDR1 is SGHRS and CDR2 YFSETQ. CDR3 amino acids: CASREGQGSYNEQFF. The CDR3 bases are TGCGCCAGCAGAGAGGGACAGGGTTCCTACAATGAGCAGTTCTTC.

This chain joins TRBV18 and TRBJ1-5; unclear D gene. Germline V CDR1 and CDR2: KGHSH, LQKENI. Trimming took 1 base from V and 3 from J, leaving 7 bases between them. The CDR3 is made up of 14 amino acids. The CDR3 bases are TGTGCCAGCTCACCACAGGGAAACAATCAGCCCCAGCATTTT. It encodes CASSPQGNNQPQHF. Full variable domain (rest looked up from reference TRBV18 and TRBJ1-5): NAGVMQNPRHLVRRRGQEARLRCSPMKGHSHVYWYRQLPEEGLKFMVYLQKENIIDESGMPKERFSAEFPKEGPSILRIQQVVRGDSAAYFCASSPQGNNQPQHFGDGTRLSIL.

The count of this clone is one. V usage is TRBV18 and J usage is TRBJ1-6; 7 bases map to TRBD1. V lost 8 bases and J lost 6; bases outside the gene matches: 4. CDR1 KGHSH and CDR2 LQKENI come from the germline V gene. This CDR3 is 13 amino acids long. CDR3 protein: CASHDRANSPLHF. The CDR3 coding sequence is TGTGCCAGCCACGACAGGGCTAATTCACCCCTCCACTTT.

The rearrangement joins TRBV5-1 to TRBJ1-2, with 10 bases aligning to TRBD1. The CDR3 consists of 14 residues. J lost 4 bases, V lost 5 bases, and 5 bases had no gene match. Germline loops: CDR1 SGHRS, CDR2 YFSETQ. The CDR3: CASSRDRGTYGYTF. The CDR3 DNA reads as TGCGCCAGCAGTCGGGACAGGGGAACCTATGGCTACACCTTC.

This clone was counted a few times. This sequence joins TRBV30 and TRBJ1-4, with D unresolved. This CDR3 spans 12 amino acids. Germline values: CDR1 GTSNPN, CDR2 SVGIG (reference sequence). V was pared by 3 bases and J by 5 bases, with 7 bases between. The CDR3 DNA sequence: TGTGCCTGGAGCCCTATAAATGAAAAACTGTTTTTT. It specifies CAWSPINEKLFF. Complete variable domain (other parts from reference TRBV30 and TRBJ1-4): SQTIHQWPATLVQPVGSPLSLECTVEGTSNPNLYWYRQAAGRGLQLLFYSVGIGQISSEVPQNLSASRPQDRQFILSSKKLLLSDSGFYLCAWSPINEKLFFGSGTQLSVL.

The chain employs TRBV6-1 and TRBJ1-1; 8 nucleotides line up with TRBD1. The CDR3 runs to 16 residues. V lost 4 bases and J lost 3; bases outside the gene matches: 10. Per the germline V gene, CDR1 is MNHNS and CDR2 is SASEGT. CDR3 nucleotide sequence: TGTGCCAGCAGTGGGTCCCACAGGGGGACGCACACTGAAGCTTTCTTT. Translation gives CASSGSHRGTHTEAFF.

The rearrangement uses TRBV18 and TRBJ1-1; possible D gene TRBD1, 5 bases. From germline, CDR1 is KGHSH and CDR2 LQKENI. With 0 bases removed from V and 4 bases from J, the gap between germline ends came to 6 bases. The CDR3 consists of 13 residues. The CDR3 coding sequence is TGTGCCAGCTCACCACCGAGGGGCACTGAAGCTTTCTTT. Its translation: CASSPPRGTEAFF.

This chain links TRBV30 with TRBJ1-6, with TRBD1 matching 7 bases. The CDR3 extends over 16 amino acids. Losses at the gene ends were 0 bases for V and 3 bases for J; bases not matched to a gene: 5. Per the germline V gene, CDR1 is GTSNPN and CDR2 is SVGIG (reference sequence). The DNA for the CDR3 is TGTGCCTGGAGTGTACCTTACAGGGGCTATAATTCACCCCTCCACTTT. It yields the protein CAWSVPYRGYNSPLHF. The full variable domain, with the rest looked up from reference TRBV30 and TRBJ1-6, is SQTIHQWPATLVQPVGSPLSLECTVEGTSNPNLYWYRQAAGRGLQLLFYSVGIGQISSEVPQNLSASRPQDRQFILSSKKLLLSDSGFYLCAWSVPYRGYNSPLHFGNGTRLTVT.

V is TRBV3-1 (or the pseudogene TRBV3-2) and J is TRBJ2-2; D is undetermined. Trimming left V 0 bases short and J 5 bases short, with 7 bases between. From germline, CDR1 is LGHDT and CDR2 YNNKEL (reference sequence). This CDR3 spans 14 amino acids. CDR3 in amino acids: CASSQDPATGELFF. In DNA, the CDR3 is TGTGCCAGCAGCCAAGACCCGGCGACCGGGGAGCTGTTTTTT.

The chain couples TRBV27 to TRBJ1-6; D remains ambiguous. This CDR3 spans 15 amino acids. The V end was cut by 2 bases, the J end by 3 bases, with 8 bases between. Germline CDR1 is MNHEY and CDR2 is SMNVEV (reference sequence). In DNA form, the CDR3 reads TGTGCCAGCAGTTTAAACAGTCGCTATAATTCACCCCTCCACTTT. This codes for CASSLNSRYNSPLHF.

This clone has only one observation. The rearrangement links TRBV9 to TRBJ2-1, with 8 positions matching TRBD1. J lost 5 bases, V lost 3 bases, and 10 bases had no gene match. Per germline, CDR1 SGDLS and CDR2 YYNGEE. The CDR3 covers 16 residues. CDR3 sequence: CASSALTGVINNEQFF. Here the CDR3 DNA reads TGTGCCAGCAGCGCACTGACAGGGGTGATTAACAATGAGCAGTTCTTC.

The chain is built from TRBV10-3 and TRBJ2-5; a possible D gene is TRBD2 (5 bases). The CDR3 loop spans 14 amino acids. Trimming pared 5 bases from V and 5 bases from J, leaving 15 bases between. Germline values: CDR1 ENHRY, CDR2 SYGVKD. Here the CDR3 DNA reads TGTGCCATCAGTCCCTCAGCGGTGAAGGAGACCCAGTACTTC. It yields the protein CAISPSAVKETQYF.

The chain is built from TRBV2 and TRBJ2-3, with D possibly being TRBD2 (5 bases). Germline assignment: CDR1 SNHLY and CDR2 FYNNEI. Trimming left V 4 bases short and J 0 bases short, with 8 bases between. CDR3 length equals 14 residues. CDR3 amino acids: CASSASLSTDTQYF. In nucleotides, the CDR3 is TGTGCCAGCAGTGCTAGCCTTAGCACAGATACGCAGTATTTT.

The chain recombines TRBV7-9 with TRBJ1-1, with a tentative D call TRBD1 (6 bases). The CDR3 spans 17 residues. V was shortened by 0 bases and J by 1 base, with 15 bases between the two germline ends. CDR1 SEHNR and CDR2 FQNEAQ come from the germline V gene (reference sequence). The CDR3 loop is CASSLAHFTGWNTEAFF. The CDR3 coding sequence is TGTGCCAGCAGCTTAGCCCATTTTACAGGGTGGAACACTGAAGCTTTCTTT.